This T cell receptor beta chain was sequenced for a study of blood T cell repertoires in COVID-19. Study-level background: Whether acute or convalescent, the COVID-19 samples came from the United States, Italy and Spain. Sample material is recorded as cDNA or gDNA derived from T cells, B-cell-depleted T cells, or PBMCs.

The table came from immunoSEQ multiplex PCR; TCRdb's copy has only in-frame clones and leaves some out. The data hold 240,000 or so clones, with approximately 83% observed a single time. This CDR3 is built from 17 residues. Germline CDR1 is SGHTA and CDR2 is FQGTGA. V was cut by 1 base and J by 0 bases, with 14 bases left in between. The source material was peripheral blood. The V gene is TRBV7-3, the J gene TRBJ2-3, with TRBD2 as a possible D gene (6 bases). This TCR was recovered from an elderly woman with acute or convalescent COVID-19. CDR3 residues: CASSLSGEVTSTDTQYF. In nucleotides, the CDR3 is TGTGCCAGCAGCTTAAGTGGGGAGGTTACTAGCACAGATACGCAGTATTTT.